The entry that follows covers one TCR beta chain sequence. As yet, its antigen is unknown. The data were obtained in a study of T cell responses to AZD1222 COVID-19 vaccine. The CDR3 runs 13 residues. Trimming cost V 4 bases and J 4 bases, with 7 bases left between them. Germline-derived CDR1 and CDR2 are ENHRY and SYGVKD. Study results and limitations: Mapped onto spike, vaccine-associated CD4 TCRs spanned it and were dominant at 160-218 and 743-854. Unmutated variant regions are reportedly the target of nearly half of TCRs that are spike-specific. Every sample of the repertoires postdated the peak T cell response.

Measured with immunoSEQ multiplex PCR; TCRdb has only the in-frame clones, and not every one. The sample has around 160,000 clones; 94% are singletons. This chain uses TRBV10-3 with TRBJ1-4, with D perhaps TRBD1 (5 bases). This clonotype originated in an adult in good health. This specimen consisted of peripheral blood, obtained on day 0 of AZD1222 vaccination. The CDR3 sequence is CAISGGGNEKLFF. The CDR3, as DNA: TGTGCCATCAGTGGGGGGGGTAATGAAAAACTGTTTTTT.